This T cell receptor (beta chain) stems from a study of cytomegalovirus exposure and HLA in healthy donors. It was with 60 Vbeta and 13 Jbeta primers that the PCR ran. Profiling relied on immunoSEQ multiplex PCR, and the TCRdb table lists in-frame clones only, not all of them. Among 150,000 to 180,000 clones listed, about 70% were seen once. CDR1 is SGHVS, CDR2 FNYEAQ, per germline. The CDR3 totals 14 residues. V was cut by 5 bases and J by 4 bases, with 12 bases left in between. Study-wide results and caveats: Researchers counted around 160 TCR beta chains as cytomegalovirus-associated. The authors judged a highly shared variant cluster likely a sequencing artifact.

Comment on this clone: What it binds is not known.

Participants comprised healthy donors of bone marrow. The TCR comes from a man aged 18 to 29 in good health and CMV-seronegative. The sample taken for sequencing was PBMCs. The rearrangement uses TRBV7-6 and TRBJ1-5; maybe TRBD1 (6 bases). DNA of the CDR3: TGTGCCAGCAGCCCCGGCCAGGGGAATCAGCCCCAGCATTTT. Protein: CASSPGQGNQPQHF. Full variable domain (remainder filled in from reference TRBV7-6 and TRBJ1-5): GAGVSQSPRYKVTKRGQDVALRCDPISGHVSLYWYRQALGQGPEFLTYFNYEAQQDKSGLPNDRFSAERPEGSISTLTIQRTEQRDSAMYRCASSPGQGNQPQHFGDGTRLSIL.